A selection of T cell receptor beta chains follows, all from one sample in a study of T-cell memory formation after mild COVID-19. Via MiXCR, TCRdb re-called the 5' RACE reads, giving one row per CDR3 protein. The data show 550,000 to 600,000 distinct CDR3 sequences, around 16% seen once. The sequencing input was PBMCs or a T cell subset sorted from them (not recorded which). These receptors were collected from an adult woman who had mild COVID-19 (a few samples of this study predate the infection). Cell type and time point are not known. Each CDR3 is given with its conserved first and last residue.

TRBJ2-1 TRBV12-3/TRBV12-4 CASSLTGGSEQFF
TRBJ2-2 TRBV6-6 CAVKGGRWTGELFF
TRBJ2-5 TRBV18 CASSPPRLAQETQYF
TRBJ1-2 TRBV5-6 CASSAFPQVGYGYTF
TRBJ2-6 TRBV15 CATRGVRVKTGANVLTF
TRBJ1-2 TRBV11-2 CASSGGSVNNYGYTF
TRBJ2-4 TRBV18 CASSSRQENIQYF
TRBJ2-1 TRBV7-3 CASSLSLLVGNEQFF
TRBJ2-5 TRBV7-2 CASSLVQYLAETQYF
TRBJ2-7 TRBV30 CAWSVVGFEQYF
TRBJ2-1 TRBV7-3 CASSPITSGTDNEQFF
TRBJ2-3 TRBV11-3 CASSLSRASRTDTQYF
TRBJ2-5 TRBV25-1 CASSDLGRETQYF
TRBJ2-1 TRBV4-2 CASSRRGRAEQFF
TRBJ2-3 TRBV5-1 CASSLGASGDVDTQYF
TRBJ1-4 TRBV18 CASSPEYRGKLFF